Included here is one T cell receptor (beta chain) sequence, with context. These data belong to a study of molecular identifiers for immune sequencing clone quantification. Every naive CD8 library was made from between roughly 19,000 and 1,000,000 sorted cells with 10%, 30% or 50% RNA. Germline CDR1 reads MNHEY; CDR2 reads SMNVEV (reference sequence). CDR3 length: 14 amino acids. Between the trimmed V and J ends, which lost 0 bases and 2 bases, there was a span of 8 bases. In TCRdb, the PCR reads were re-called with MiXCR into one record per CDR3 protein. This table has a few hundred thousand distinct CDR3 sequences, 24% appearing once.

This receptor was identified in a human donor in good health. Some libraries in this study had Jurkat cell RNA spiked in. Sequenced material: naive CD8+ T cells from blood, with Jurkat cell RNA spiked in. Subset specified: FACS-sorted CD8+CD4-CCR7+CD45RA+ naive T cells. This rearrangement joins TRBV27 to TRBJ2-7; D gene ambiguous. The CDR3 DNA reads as TGTGCCAGCAGTTTATCGTCATTAACCTACGAGCAGTACTTC. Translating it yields CASSLSSLTYEQYF.